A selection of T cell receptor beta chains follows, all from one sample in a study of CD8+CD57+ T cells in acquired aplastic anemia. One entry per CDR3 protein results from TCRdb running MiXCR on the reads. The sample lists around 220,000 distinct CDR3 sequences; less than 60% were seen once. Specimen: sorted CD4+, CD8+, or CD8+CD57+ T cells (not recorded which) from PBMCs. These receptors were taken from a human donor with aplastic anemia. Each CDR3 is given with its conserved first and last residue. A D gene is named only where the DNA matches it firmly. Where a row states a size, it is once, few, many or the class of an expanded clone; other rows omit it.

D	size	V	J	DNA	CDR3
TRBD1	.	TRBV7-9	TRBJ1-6	TGTGCCAGCAGCCCGAGGGACAGGGGTTCGACTGAACACTTT	CASSPRDRGSTEHF
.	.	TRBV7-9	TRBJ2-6	TGTGCCAGCAGTTTGGGTCAATCCGGGGCCAACGTCCTGACTTTC	CASSLGQSGANVLTF
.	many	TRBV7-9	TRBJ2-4	TGTGCCAGCAGCTCACAGGATCGAACACGTAACATTCAGTACTTC	CASSSQDRTRNIQYF
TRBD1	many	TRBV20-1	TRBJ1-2	TGCAGTGCTAGGAGGACAGGGCTCTATGGCTACACCTTC	CSARRTGLYGYTF
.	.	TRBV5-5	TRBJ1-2	TGCGCCAGCAGCCCCGTTCGCAACTATGGCTACACCTTC	CASSPVRNYGYTF
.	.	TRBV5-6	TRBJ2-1	TGTGCCAGCAGTAGGGACACCAGCCGCGAGCAGTTCTTC	CASSRDTSREQFF
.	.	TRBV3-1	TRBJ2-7	TGTGCCAGCAGCCAAGAAGGGAGAATGCACGAGCAGTACTTC	CASSQEGRMHEQYF
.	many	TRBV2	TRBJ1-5	TGTGCCAGCAGGGTCGACAGAAATCAGCCCCAGCATTTT	CASRVDRNQPQHF
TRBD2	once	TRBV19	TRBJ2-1	TGTGCCAGTACCCCACTAGCGGGGGGGCGGAATGAGCAGTTCTTC	CASTPLAGGRNEQFF
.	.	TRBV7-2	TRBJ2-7	TGTGCCAGCAGCCATTTTCGCGGGCCCTCCTACGAGCAGTACTTC	CASSHFRGPSYEQYF
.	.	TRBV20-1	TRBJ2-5	TGCAGTGCTAGGGGTGGCAGAGAGACCCAGTACTTC	CSARGGRETQYF
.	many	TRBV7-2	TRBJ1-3	TGTGCCAGCAGCTTAGGGGTCAGAACTGGAAACACCATATATTTT	CASSLGVRTGNTIYF
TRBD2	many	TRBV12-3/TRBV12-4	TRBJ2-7	TGTGCCAGCAGCCCGGGGGGGTCTTCCTACGAGCAGTACTTC	CASSPGGSSYEQYF
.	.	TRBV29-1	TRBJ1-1	TGCAGCGTTGGGAAGGGAGTGAACACTGAAGCTTTCTTT	CSVGKGVNTEAFF
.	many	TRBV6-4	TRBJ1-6	TGTGCCAGCAGTTCGGACACGTATAATTCACCCCTCCACTTT	CASSSDTYNSPLHF
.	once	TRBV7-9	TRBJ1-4	TGTGCCAGCAGAGATCAGAAAACTAATGAAAAACTGTTTTTT	CASRDQKTNEKLFF
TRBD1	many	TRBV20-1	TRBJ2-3	TGCAGTGCTAACCTCCGGGACAGCAACACAGATACGCAGTATTTT	CSANLRDSNTDTQYF
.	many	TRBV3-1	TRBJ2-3	TGTGCCAGCAGCCAGACAACCGGAGGCGGAGGTCTGAGGAATACGCAGTATTTT	CASSQTTGGGGLRNTQYF
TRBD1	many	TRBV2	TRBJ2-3	TGTGCCAGCATACGACAGGGCGCAGATACGCAGTATTTT	CASIRQGADTQYF
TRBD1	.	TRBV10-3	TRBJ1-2	TGTGCCGCGTCCCGGGACAGGGATGGCTACACCTTC	CAASRDRDGYTF
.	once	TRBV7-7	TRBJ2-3	TGTGCCGGCAGCTTAACGGGACCCTACACAGATACGCAGTATTTT	CAGSLTGPYTDTQYF
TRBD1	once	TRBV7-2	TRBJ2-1	TGTGCCAGCAGCTTAGAAGGGACAGGGCGTAAAAATGAGCAGTTCTTC	CASSLEGTGRKNEQFF
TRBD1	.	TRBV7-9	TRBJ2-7	TGTGCCAGCAGCTTTGGGACAGGCTACGAGCAGTACTTC	CASSFGTGYEQYF
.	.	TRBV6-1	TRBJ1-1	TGTGCCACCATCAGGGAGGAGGGCACTGAAGCTTTCTTT	CATIREEGTEAFF
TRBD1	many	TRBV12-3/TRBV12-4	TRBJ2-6	TGTGCCAGCAGTGCGGACAGGGGGCCGTCTGGGGCCAACGTCCTGACTTTC	CASSADRGPSGANVLTF
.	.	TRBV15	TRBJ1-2	TGTGCCACCACCCCCGTAGCTAACTATGGCTACACCTTC	CATTPVANYGYTF
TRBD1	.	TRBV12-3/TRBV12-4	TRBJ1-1	TGTGCCTGCAGGGACAGTGGCACTACTGAAGCTTTCTTT	CACRDSGTTEAFF
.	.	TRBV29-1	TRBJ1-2	TGCAGCGTTGAGGGCCGTACTTCTTATGGCTACACCTTC	CSVEGRTSYGYTF
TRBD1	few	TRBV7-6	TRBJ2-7	TGTGCCAGCAGCGCGCGGACCGGGACAGGGGGCTCCGAGCAGTACTTC	CASSARTGTGGSEQYF
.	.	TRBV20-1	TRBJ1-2	TGCAGTGCTAGAGAGATCTTTAACTATGGCTACACCTTC	CSAREIFNYGYTF
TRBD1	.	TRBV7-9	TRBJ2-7	TGTGCCAGCAGCCCGGACTCCGGGACAGGGAGCGGGGACAGCTCCTACGAGCAGTACTTC	CASSPDSGTGSGDSSYEQYF
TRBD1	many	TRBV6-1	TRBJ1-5	TGTGCCAGCAGTGAAAGGGGGACAGCCCTCTATAGCAATCAGCCCCAGCATTTT	CASSERGTALYSNQPQHF
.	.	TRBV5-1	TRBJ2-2	TGCGCCAGCAGCTTGGACAGGGGCCATAGCGGGGAGCTGCTTTTT	CASSLDRGHSGELLF
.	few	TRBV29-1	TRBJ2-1	TGCAGCGTTGAAGATCTTGATATAAGTGAGCAGTTCTTC	CSVEDLDISEQFF
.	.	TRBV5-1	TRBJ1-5	TGCGCCACCAGGAGCAATCAGCCCCAGCATTTT	CATRSNQPQHF
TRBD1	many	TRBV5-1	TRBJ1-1	TGCGCCAGCAGCTTGGAGGGACAGGGCGGGACTGAAGCTTTCTTT	CASSLEGQGGTEAFF
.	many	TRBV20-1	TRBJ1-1	TGCAGTGCTAGAGATGGGACAAGGGGACCGAACACTGAAGCTTTCTTT	CSARDGTRGPNTEAFF
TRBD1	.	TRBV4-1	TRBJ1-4	TGCGCCAGCAGCCTTACCCCGGACAGGAATGAAAAACTGTTTTTT	CASSLTPDRNEKLFF
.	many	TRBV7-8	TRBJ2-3	TGTGCCAGCAGCTTAGATGTAGTGCGCACAGATACGCAGTATTTT	CASSLDVVRTDTQYF
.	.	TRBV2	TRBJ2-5	TGTGCCAGCAGGCAGGGAGGAGAGACCCAGTACTTC	CASRQGGETQYF
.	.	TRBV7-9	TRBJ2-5	TGTGCCAGCAGCTTAGGGGGGAAGAATCAGCCCCAGTACTTC	CASSLGGKNQPQYF
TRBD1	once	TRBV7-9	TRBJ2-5	TGTGCCAGCAGCTTAGCCGGGACAGACTTTCAAGAACAAGAGACCCAGTACTTC	CASSLAGTDFQEQETQYF
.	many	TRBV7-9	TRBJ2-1	TGTGCCAGCAGCCGATTGGGGGGTGGGAATAAGCAGTTCTTC	CASSRLGGGNKQFF
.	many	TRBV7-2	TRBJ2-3	TGTGCCAGCAGCTCTGAGGCACTCCACACAGATACGCAGTATTTT	CASSSEALHTDTQYF
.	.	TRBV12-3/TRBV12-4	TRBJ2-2	TGTGCCAGCAGTTTGGAGTGGGGCCATAGCGGGGAGCTGTTTTTT	CASSLEWGHSGELFF
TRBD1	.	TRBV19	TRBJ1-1	TGTGCCAGTAGTATGCCGGGACAGGGGGCCAGCACTGAAGCTTTCTTT	CASSMPGQGASTEAFF
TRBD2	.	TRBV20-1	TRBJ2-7	TGCAGTGCTACCGACGGGGGGGACTCCTACGAGCAGTACTTC	CSATDGGDSYEQYF